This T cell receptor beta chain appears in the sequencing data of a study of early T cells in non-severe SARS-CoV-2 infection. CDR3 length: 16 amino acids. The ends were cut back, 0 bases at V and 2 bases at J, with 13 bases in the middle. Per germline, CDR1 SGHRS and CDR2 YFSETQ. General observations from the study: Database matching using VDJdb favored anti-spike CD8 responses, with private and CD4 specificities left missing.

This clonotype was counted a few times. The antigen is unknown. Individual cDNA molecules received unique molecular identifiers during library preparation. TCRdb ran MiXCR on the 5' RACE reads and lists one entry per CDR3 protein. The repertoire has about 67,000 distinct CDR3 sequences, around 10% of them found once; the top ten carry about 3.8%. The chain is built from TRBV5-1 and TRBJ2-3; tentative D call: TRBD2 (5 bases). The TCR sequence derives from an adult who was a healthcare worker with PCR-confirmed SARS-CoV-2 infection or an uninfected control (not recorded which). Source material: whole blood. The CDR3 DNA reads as TGCGCCAGCAGCTTGGATCTAGCAGCAAACACAGATACGCAGTATTTT. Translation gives CASSLDLAANTDTQYF.